This T cell receptor beta chain is from a study of cytomegalovirus exposure and HLA in healthy donors. The wider study: The same platform as the approximately 660 first-cohort repertoires was used for the 100 to 150 validation repertoires, a later analysis reported. Findings of the study overall: There were a few CMV-associated chains whose specificity for CMV antigens was confirmed in vitro.

To note about this clone: Its antigen is unidentified. The germline gene is not matched at one end of the junction; a read error may be the cause.

TCRdb's copy holds only in-frame clones and misses some; the assay was immunoSEQ multiplex PCR. The sample has under 130,000 clones, around 87% seen once; the top ten hold approximately 4%. The donors were part of the approximately 120-subject validation cohort, which stood apart from the approximately 670-subject first cohort. The material sequenced was PBMCs. The TCR comes from a young woman in good health and CMV-seropositive.

CDR3 in DNA: TGTGCCAGCAGCCAACTAGCGGGGGAAGTTTTGGAGTTT. It translates to CASSQLAGEVLEF. The gene calls are TRBV4-2 and TRBJ2-3, with TRBD2 matching over 10 bases. The CDR3 length is 13 residues. CDR1 and CDR2 from the germline V gene are LGHNA and YNFKEQ.